The present TCR beta chain was sequenced within a study of metastatic and nonmetastatic thyroid tumors. Overall study: Repertoire comparison spanned blood and tumor or nodule tissue of malignant and benign thyroid patients.

Only a few counts were recorded for this clone. No treatment of any kind had been given to any patient before thyroid surgery. TCRdb re-called the PCR reads with MiXCR. The data contain 30,000 to 40,000 clones, 35% to 45% of them singletons. This clonotype was sampled from a female donor with papillary thyroid cancer or a benign thyroid nodule (not recorded which). Some clones in this sample may be carry-over from other donors' samples. Sequenced: tumor tissue.

In nucleotides, the CDR3 is TGTGCCAGCACCTTAGCGGGGGCCACGGATACGCAGTATTTT. This gives the protein CASTLAGATDTQYF. The chain carries TRBV6-2 or TRBV6-3 and TRBJ2-3; 9 bases map to TRBD2. The V gene end was trimmed by 7 bases and the J gene end by 6 bases; junction bases not matched to a gene: 8. The V gene's germline CDR1 is MNHEY and CDR2 SVGEGT. The CDR3 is made up of 14 amino acids.